This TCR beta chain was sequenced during a study of spatial heterogeneity in lung cancer. This clonotype showed up just a few times. Time point: sample taken at primary tumor resection. Whole RNA from tumor, nontumor lung or frozen PBMC was sequenced unsorted. Trimming shortened V by 3 bases and J by 4 bases, and 4 bases separated the two germline ends. CDR3 length: 11 residues. Per the germline V gene, CDR1 is SNHLY and CDR2 is FYNNEI. On each TCR cDNA molecule, a unique molecular identifier was present. TCRdb processed the 5' RACE reads anew with MiXCR; each CDR3 protein has one entry. Among approximately 40,000 distinct CDR3 sequences listed, 6.5% to 9.5% were seen once.

Sequenced material: PBMCs, taken at surgery. The chain couples TRBV2 to TRBJ2-7; D unclear. This TCR was sampled from a male donor with early-stage non-small cell lung cancer. This CDR3 is CASSDRYEQYV. CDR3 nucleotide sequence: TGTGCCAGCAGTGACCGGTACGAGCAGTACGTC.